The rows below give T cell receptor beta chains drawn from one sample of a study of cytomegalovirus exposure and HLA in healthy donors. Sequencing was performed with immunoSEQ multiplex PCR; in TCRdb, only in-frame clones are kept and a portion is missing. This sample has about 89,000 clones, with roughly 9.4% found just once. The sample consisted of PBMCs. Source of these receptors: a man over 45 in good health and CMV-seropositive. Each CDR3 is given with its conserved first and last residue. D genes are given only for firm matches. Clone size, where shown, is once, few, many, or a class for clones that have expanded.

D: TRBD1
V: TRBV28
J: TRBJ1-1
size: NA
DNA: TGTGCCAGCAGCGGACAGGGGGCTGGTGAAGCTTTCTTT
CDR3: CASSGQGAGEAFF

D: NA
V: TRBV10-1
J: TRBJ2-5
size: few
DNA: TGCGCCAGCAGTGAGGGAGGCTTCCAAGAGACCCAGTACTTC
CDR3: CASSEGGFQETQYF

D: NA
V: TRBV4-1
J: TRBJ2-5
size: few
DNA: TGCGCCAGCAGCCAAACCCCAACGGAAGAGACCCAGTACTTC
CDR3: CASSQTPTEETQYF

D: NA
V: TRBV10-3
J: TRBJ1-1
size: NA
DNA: TGTGCCATCAGTGGGGCAGGGGTTGAAGCTTTCTTT
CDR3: CAISGAGVEAFF

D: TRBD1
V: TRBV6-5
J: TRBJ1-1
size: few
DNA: TGTGCCAGCCTTCAGGGGGCCGGGGACACTGAAGCTTTCTTT
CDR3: CASLQGAGDTEAFF

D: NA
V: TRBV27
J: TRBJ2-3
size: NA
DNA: TGTGCCAGCAGTTTAATCGGGGGTCGAGGCGATACGCAGTATTTT
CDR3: CASSLIGGRGDTQYF

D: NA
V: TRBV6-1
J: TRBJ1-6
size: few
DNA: TGTGCCAGCAGTGACAGGCATAATTCACCCCTCCACTTT
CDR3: CASSDRHNSPLHF

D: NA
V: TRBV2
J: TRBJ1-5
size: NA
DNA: TGTGCCAGCAGTGTCTATAGCAATCAGCCCCAGCATTTT
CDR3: CASSVYSNQPQHF

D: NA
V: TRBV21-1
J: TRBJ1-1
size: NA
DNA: TGTGCCAGCAGCAAAGTGGGACACTTGAACACTGAAGCTTTCTTT
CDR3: CASSKVGHLNTEAFF

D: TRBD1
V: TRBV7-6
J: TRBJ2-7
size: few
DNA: TGTGCCAGCAGCTTAGGGTGGACAGGGGCCCCAGGCGAGCAGTACTTC
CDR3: CASSLGWTGAPGEQYF

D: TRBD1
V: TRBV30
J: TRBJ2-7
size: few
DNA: TGTGCCTGGAGCGAGACAGGGGTGGACTCCTACGAGCAGTACTTC
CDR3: CAWSETGVDSYEQYF

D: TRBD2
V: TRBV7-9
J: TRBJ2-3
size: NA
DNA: TGTGCCAGCAGCGGACTAGCCCCAGATACGCAGTATTTT
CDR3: CASSGLAPDTQYF

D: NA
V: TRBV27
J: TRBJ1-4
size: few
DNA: TGTGCCAGCAGTGAAGTAGGGAGAGAAAAACTGTTTTTT
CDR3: CASSEVGREKLFF

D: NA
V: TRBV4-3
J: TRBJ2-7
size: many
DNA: TGCGCCAGCAGCCAAGTTTGGGGCGGACCCTACGAGCAGTACTTC
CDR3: CASSQVWGGPYEQYF

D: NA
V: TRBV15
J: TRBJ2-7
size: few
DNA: TGTGCCACCAGCAGAGAGGCTAGCTCCTACGAGCAGTACTTC
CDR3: CATSREASSYEQYF

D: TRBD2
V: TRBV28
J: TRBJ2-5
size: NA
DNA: TGTGCCACCCAACGACTAGCCGGAGAGACCCAGTACTTC
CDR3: CATQRLAGETQYF

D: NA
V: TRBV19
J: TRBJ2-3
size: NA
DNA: TGTGCCAGTACCAATCGAAAGGGGGCAGATACGCAGTATTTT
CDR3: CASTNRKGADTQYF

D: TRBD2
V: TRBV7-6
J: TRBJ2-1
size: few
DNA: TGTGCCAGCAGCTTATCTCAAACTAGCGGGACTGAGCAGTTCTTC
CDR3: CASSLSQTSGTEQFF

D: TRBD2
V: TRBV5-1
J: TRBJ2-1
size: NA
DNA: TGCGCCAGCAGCAAATACAGACTAGCGGGAGAGGGGGAGCAGTTCTTC
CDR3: CASSKYRLAGEGEQFF

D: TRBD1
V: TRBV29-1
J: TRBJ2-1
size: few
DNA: TGCAGCGTCGACGGGACAGGGGAACTTCCCTACAATGAGCAGTTCTTC
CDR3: CSVDGTGELPYNEQFF

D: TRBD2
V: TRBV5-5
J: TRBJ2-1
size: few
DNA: TGTGCCAGCAGCTTAATCCAGGGTAGGGAGGGTGAGCAGTTCTTC
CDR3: CASSLIQGREGEQFF

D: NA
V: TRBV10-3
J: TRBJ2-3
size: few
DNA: TGTGCCATCAGTGGACAGGATAGCACAGATACGCAGTATTTT
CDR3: CAISGQDSTDTQYF

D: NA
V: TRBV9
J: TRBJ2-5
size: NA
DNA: TGTGCCAGCAGCGTATCCACAGGAAATGGAGAGACCCAGTACTTC
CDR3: CASSVSTGNGETQYF

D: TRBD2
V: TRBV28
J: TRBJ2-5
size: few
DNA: TGTGCCAGCAGCTCGGGGGGATCCCAAGAGACCCAGTACTTC
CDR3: CASSSGGSQETQYF

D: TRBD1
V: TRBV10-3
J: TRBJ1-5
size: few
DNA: TGTGCCATCAGCACCGGGACAGGGAGCAATCAGCCCCAGCATTTT
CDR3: CAISTGTGSNQPQHF

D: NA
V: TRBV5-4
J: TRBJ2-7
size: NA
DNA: TGTGCCAGCAGCTTAATAATCGTGGGGGAGGTCTCCTACGAGCAGTACTTC
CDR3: CASSLIIVGEVSYEQYF

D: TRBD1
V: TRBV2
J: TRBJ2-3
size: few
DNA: TGTGCCAGCAGTGGCCTTGGACAGGGCACAGATACGCAGTATTTT
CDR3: CASSGLGQGTDTQYF

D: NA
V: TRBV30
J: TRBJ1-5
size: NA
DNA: TGTGCCTGGAGCGACAGTGCCCGTTCTCCCCAGCATTTT
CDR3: CAWSDSARSPQHF

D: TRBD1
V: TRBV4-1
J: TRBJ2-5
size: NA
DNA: TGCGCCAGCAGCCAAGACCGGGACAGACAAGAGACCCAGTACTTC
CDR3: CASSQDRDRQETQYF

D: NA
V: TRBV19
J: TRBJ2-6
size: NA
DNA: TGTGCCAGTAGTATCTTAGCCCGGTCGATCTCTGGGGCCAACGTCCTGACTTTC
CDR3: CASSILARSISGANVLTF

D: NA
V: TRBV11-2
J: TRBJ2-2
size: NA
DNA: TGTGCCAGCAGCCCAAGACGGACACTCACCTCTCCCACCGGGGAGCTGTTTTTT
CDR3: CASSPRRTLTSPTGELFF